This T cell receptor (beta chain) was profiled in a study of tumor and adjacent non-tumor tissue in lung cancer (dated by TCRdb to the late 2010s). Concerning the study at large: Of the cohort, eleven to twelve patients had adenocarcinoma, 2 had squamous cell carcinoma and 1 had small cell lung cancer. The roughly 15 patients were aged roughly 31 to 80 years, included around ten men and 5 women, and had TNM stage I to III disease. TCRbeta CDR3 sequencing was performed on 25 to 35 paired specimens, with one tumor sample and one normal lung sample collected per patient. A total of some 130 million productive TCRbeta reads were generated by sequencing, corresponding to an average of roughly 4 million reads per sample. The study compared bulk TCRbeta repertoires between lung tumor tissue and matched distant non-tumor lung tissue from about 14 lung cancer patients. Overall results and qualifications from the work: Tumor tissue showed significantly greater TCR diversity (inverse Simpson) than normal lung tissue (431.37 vs 166.20, P = 0.0075, Mann-Whitney U test). Because peripheral blood was not sequenced, the blood TCRbeta repertoires of the lung cancer patients in the study went unexamined. Younger patients had significantly higher TCR diversity, and higher tumor TCR diversity was associated with shorter overall and disease-free survival. Neither the sequencing platform nor unique molecular identifiers are named or mentioned anywhere in the methods. A significantly larger cumulative share of the repertoire was made up by the top 100 clones in normal lung than in tumor tissue. Only roughly 14 patients were in the cohort, and the authors stated that larger samples and more detailed clinical data are needed.

This clonotype is regarded as medium-sized (0.01 to 0.1%). No cognate antigen has been identified for it. Base qualities were left out, and no much larger clone turns up one base away. RNA was isolated from bulk unsorted tissue, and RNA quality was assessed with a NanoDrop ND-1000 and an Agilent 2100. All donors had newly diagnosed lung cancer, had not received prior chemotherapy, and were admitted for thoracic surgery in China between August and November 2014. Anyone who had undergone radiotherapy or chemotherapy before, or who had another cancer at the same time, was left out of the study. Surgical tissue pieces of 1-2 cm3 were preserved in RNAlater solution and were kept at -80 degrees C until use. Library preparation employed multiplex PCR. Sequencing relied on an Illumina HiSeq 2500. TCRbeta libraries were constructed through three rounds of nested PCR with primers (Table S4) according to protocols adapted from ARM-PCR. Before sequencing, PCR products in the 200-500 bp range were cut out of the gel and cleaned up using the QIAquick gel extraction kit. On the study's bioinformatics: Trimmomatic was used to clean the reads, FLASH merged the cleaned reads into complete CDR3 sequences, and MiTCR assigned the sequences to V(D)J germline segments. Clonal diversity was computed as the inverse Simpson's index with VDJtools. A read counted as productive if the sequence was in-frame and lacked a premature stop codon. TCRdb itself trimmed the public reads at Q25 with fastp, ran MiXCR and retained productive beta chains. All rows with the same CDR3 protein become a single entry with the most common DNA and genes. The V and J calls and clone size come from TCRdb's table, not from the authors' own analysis. For this sample the table gives approximately 86,000 distinct CDR3 sequences, of which approximately 72% were detected only once. The ten largest clones take up approximately 10% of the sample.

From the cysteine up to the phenylalanine, the CDR3 has a length of 16 residues. Only CDR3 DNA remains: 48 bases, in frame from the first base. The germline V gene supplies CDR1 SGHAT and CDR2 FQNNGV. For this chain, trimming is 2 bases at the V end and 5 bases at the J end, and the number of junction bases without a gene match is 7. The chain uses TRBV11-2 and TRBJ2-7; 12 nucleotides in the junction match TRBD2. Sequences were obtained from lung tumor tissue. This TCR derives from a woman in her thirties or forties with non-small cell lung cancer. The CDR3 in this case is CASSLRSSGGDDEQYF. The DNA sequence reads TGTGCCAGCAGCTTAAGGTCTAGCGGGGGGGATGACGAGCAGTACTTC.